The present T cell receptor beta chain was sequenced within a study of cytomegalovirus exposure and HLA in healthy donors. It was healthy bone marrow donors who served as donors. With regard to this clone: The antigen remains undetermined.

The germline V gene has CDR1 SGHTA and CDR2 FQGNSA. J gave up 7 bases and V 4 bases, and 10 bases lay outside the gene matches. This CDR3 region has 16 residues. General study findings and limits: Later work associated roughly 17,000 TCR beta sequences with HLA alleles at 0.05 false discovery rate. According to the study, 150 to 200 TCR beta chains were cytomegalovirus-associated.

Primers for the PCR totalled 60 Vbeta and 13 Jbeta. Using immunoSEQ multiplex PCR, the repertoire was profiled, and TCRdb retains in-frame clones only, with some absent. This table holds 150,000 to 250,000 clones. The clonotype comes from a boy between 10 and 17 years old in good health and CMV-seronegative. V usage is TRBV7-2 and J usage is TRBJ2-2, with 9 bases lining up with TRBD1. The sequenced material came from PBMCs. The CDR3 here is CASSSPGQGEIGELFF. The CDR3 bases are TGTGCCAGCAGCTCCCCGGGACAGGGAGAGATCGGGGAGCTGTTTTTT.